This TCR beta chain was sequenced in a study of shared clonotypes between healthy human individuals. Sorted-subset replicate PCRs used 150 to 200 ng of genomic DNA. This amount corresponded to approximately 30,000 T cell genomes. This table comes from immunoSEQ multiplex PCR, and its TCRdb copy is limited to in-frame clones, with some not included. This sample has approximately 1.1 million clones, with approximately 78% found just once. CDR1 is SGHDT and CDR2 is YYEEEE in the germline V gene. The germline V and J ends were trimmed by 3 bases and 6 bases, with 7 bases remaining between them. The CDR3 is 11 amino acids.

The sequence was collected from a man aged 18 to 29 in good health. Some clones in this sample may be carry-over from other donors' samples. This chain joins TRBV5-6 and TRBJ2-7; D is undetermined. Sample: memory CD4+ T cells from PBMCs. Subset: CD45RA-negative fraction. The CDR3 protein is CASSSRVEQYF. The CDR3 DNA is TGTGCCAGCAGCTCTCGGGTCGAGCAGTACTTC.